The 11 T cell receptor beta chains reported below all come from one sample, sequenced in a study of blood T cell repertoires in COVID-19. Method: immunoSEQ multiplex PCR; TCRdb's copy keeps in-frame clones and lacks some. The table includes 80,000 to 90,000 clones, roughly nine tenths detected once. The source material was peripheral blood. These receptors all stem from a man in his 60s with acute or convalescent COVID-19.

V and J are TRBV11-2 and TRBJ2-7; TRBD1 agrees at 7 bases. Germline loops: CDR1 SGHAT, CDR2 FQNNGV. The V segment lost 6 bases and the J segment 2 bases; nucleotides outside the gene matches: 10. The CDR3 runs 15 residues. CDR3 region: CASRSRGQLTYEQYF. The CDR3 DNA is TGTGCCAGCAGAAGTCGGGGACAGCTAACCTACGAGCAGTACTTC.

The V call is TRBV7-2, the J call TRBJ2-5; TRBD1 matches at 9 bases. CDR3 length: 15 amino acids. The ends lost 5 bases at V and 5 bases at J; junction bases unmatched: 9. Per germline, CDR1 SGHTA and CDR2 FQGNSA. CDR3 nucleotide sequence: TGTGCCAGCAGCATTTGGACAGGGGCAGGGGAGACCCAGTACTTC. Translated: CASSIWTGAGETQYF.

The J gene is TRBJ1-1, the V gene TRBV12-3 or TRBV12-4; tentatively, D is TRBD1 (5 bases). The CDR3 contains 12 residues. With 3 bases removed from V and 10 bases from J, the gap between germline ends came to 12 bases. The CDR3 loop reads CASSFTGGGAFF. In nucleotides, the CDR3 is TGTGCCAGCAGTTTTACAGGTGGTGGAGCTTTCTTT.

The rearrangement joins TRBV19 to TRBJ2-6; unclear D gene. The CDR3 runs 16 residues. The V end was cut by 2 bases, the J end by 0 bases, with 8 bases between. CDR1 and CDR2 from the germline V gene are LNHDA and SQIVND (reference sequence). This CDR3 is CASSIMTYSGANVLTF. Written as DNA, the CDR3 is TGTGCCAGTAGTATAATGACTTACTCTGGGGCCAACGTCCTGACTTTC.

The chain links TRBV7-2 to TRBJ1-5; TRBD1 aligns across 8 bases. The CDR3 is 14 amino acids. Germline CDR1 and CDR2: SGHTA and FQGNSA. V was pared by 4 bases and J by 10 bases, with 9 bases of the junction left unmatched. DNA of the CDR3: TGTGCCAGCAGCTCCGGGACAGGCCCCCTACCCCAGCATTTT. Translated: CASSSGTGPLPQHF.

This clone was recorded only once. V and J are TRBV5-1 and TRBJ1-1, with a tentative D call TRBD1 (5 bases). The germline V gene has CDR1 SGHRS and CDR2 YFSETQ. The CDR3 is made up of 13 amino acids. V dropped 0 bases and J dropped 7 bases, with 10 bases sitting between them. For the CDR3, the DNA is TGCGCCAGCAGCTTGGTCATTGACAGTGAAGCTTTCTTT. This gives the protein CASSLVIDSEAFF.

CDR3 region: CASSLEYAGLNTEAFF. CDR3 sequence (DNA): TGTGCCAGCAGCTTAGAGTATGCAGGGTTGAACACTGAAGCTTTCTTT. This chain uses TRBV11-2 with TRBJ1-1, with D perhaps TRBD1 (5 bases). Between the trimmed V and J ends, which lost 0 bases and 0 bases, there was a span of 11 bases. Germline CDR1 reads SGHAT; CDR2 reads FQNNGV. The CDR3 sequence is 16 residues long.

V gene TRBV12-3 or TRBV12-4 combines with J gene TRBJ2-1; D is possibly TRBD2 (6 bases). The CDR3 sequence is 13 residues long. Deletions cut 8 bases from V and 6 bases from J, with 14 bases between. The CDR3 region is CASGTGGRNEQFF. CDR3 sequence (DNA): TGTGCCAGCGGGACCGGAGGGCGCAATGAGCAGTTCTTC.

The chain couples TRBV9 to TRBJ2-7, with 7 bases fitting TRBD2. The CDR3 totals 15 residues. Germline CDR1 SGDLS, CDR2 YYNGEE. With 3 bases clipped from V and 6 bases from J, the junction kept 12 bases outside the gene matches. The CDR3 loop reads CASSASGGEAREQYF. CDR3 coding DNA: TGTGCCAGCAGCGCGAGTGGGGGGGAGGCCCGCGAGCAGTACTTC.

The chain couples TRBV5-5 to TRBJ1-1; the D is unclear. The CDR3 length is 14 residues. Germline CDR1 SGHKS, CDR2 YYEKEE (reference sequence). The V gene lost 3 bases and the J gene lost 0 bases, with 9 bases spanning the gap. The CDR3 nucleotides are TGTGCCAGCAGCTGGAGGCAGATGAACACTGAAGCTTTCTTT. Amino acid sequence: CASSWRQMNTEAFF.

The V call is TRBV3-1 (or the pseudogene TRBV3-2), the J call TRBJ1-1, with TRBD1 matching over 8 bases. The CDR3 is made up of 15 amino acids. Per the germline V gene, CDR1 is LGHDT and CDR2 is YNNKEL (reference sequence). The ends lost 5 bases at V and 3 bases at J; junction bases unmatched: 8. CDR3 coding DNA: TGTGCCAGCAGCGCAGGACAGGGCAAGTACACTGAAGCTTTCTTT. Protein sequence: CASSAGQGKYTEAFF.